This T cell receptor beta chain is drawn from a study of blood T cell repertoires in COVID-19. Study-wide background: Sources were T cells, B-cell-depleted T cells, or PBMCs; the material itself was cDNA or gDNA.

Between the trimmed V and J ends, which lost 0 bases and 0 bases, there was a span of 12 bases. CDR1 and CDR2 from the germline V gene are SGHRS and YFSETQ. The CDR3 contains 17 residues. Data came from immunoSEQ multiplex PCR; TCRdb stores just in-frame clones and leaves some out. The sample lists some 300,000 clones; 70% to 90% were seen once. This clonotype originated in a woman under 40 who had recovered from COVID-19. The specimen sequenced was peripheral blood. V gene TRBV5-1 combines with J gene TRBJ1-4; D is unclear. The CDR3: CASSLDPGAATNEKLFF. Written as DNA, the CDR3 is TGCGCCAGCAGCTTGGATCCGGGAGCTGCAACTAATGAAAAACTGTTTTTT.